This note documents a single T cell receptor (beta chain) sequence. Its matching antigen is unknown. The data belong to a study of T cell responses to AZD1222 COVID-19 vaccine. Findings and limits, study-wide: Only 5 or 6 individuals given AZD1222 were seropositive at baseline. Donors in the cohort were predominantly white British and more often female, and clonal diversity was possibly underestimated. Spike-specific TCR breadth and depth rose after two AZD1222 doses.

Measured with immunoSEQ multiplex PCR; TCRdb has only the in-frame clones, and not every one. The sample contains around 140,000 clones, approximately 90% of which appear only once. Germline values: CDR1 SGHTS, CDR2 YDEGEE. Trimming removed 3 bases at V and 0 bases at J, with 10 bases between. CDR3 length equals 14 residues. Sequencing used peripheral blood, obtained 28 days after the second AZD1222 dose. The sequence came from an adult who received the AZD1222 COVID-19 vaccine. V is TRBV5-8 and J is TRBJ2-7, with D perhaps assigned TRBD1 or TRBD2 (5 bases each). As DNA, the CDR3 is TGTGCCAGCAGCTCGTCAGGGAGCTCCTACGAGCAGTACTTC. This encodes CASSSSGSSYEQYF.